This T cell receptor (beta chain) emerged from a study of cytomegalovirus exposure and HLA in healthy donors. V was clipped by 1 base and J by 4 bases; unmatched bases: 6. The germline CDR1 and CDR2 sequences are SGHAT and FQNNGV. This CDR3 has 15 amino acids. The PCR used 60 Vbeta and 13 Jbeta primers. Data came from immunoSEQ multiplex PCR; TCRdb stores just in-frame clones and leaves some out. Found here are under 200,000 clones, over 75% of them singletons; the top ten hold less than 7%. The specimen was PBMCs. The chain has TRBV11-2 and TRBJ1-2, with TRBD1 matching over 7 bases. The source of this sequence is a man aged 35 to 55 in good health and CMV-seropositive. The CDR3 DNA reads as TGTGCCAGCAGCTTAGGGCAGGGGGGAGTCTATGGCTACACCTTC. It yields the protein CASSLGQGGVYGYTF. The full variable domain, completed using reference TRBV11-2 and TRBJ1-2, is EAGVAQSPRYKIIEKRQSVAFWCNPISGHATLYWYQQILGQGPKLLIQFQNNGVVDDSQLPKDRFSAERLKGVDSTLKIQPAKLEDSAVYLCASSLGQGGVYGYTFGSGTRLTVV.